Following are 10 T cell receptor beta chains from one sample sequenced in a study of blood T cell repertoires in COVID-19 (dated by TCRdb to 2020 to 2021). The library was built by means of the immunoSEQ multiplex PCR assay. TCRdb stores this immuneACCESS table with in-frame sequences only. Part of the clones is absent; in the studies checked, under half of the shortfall reflects unresolved V genes, and no reason is known for the rest. The sample includes roughly 100,000 clones, with about three quarters observed a single time. The top ten clonotypes cover 6.2% of the sample. The sequenced sample was peripheral blood. The receptor set was obtained from a man aged 80 or over with COVID-19, enrolled during active disease.

V usage is TRBV28 and J usage is TRBJ2-5; the D is unclear. Germline CDR1 and CDR2: MDHEN and SYDVKM. This CDR3 has 15 residues. With 5 bases removed from V and 5 bases from J, the gap between germline ends came to 18 bases. CDR3 residues: CASSPMTATGETQYF. The CDR3 DNA follows: TGTGCCAGCAGTCCCATGACCGCGACCGGGGAGACCCAGTACTTC.

This chain uses TRBV28 with TRBJ2-3; TRBD2 agrees at 10 bases. The CDR3 runs 18 residues. CDR1 and CDR2 from the germline V gene are MDHEN and SYDVKM. The V and J ends lost 6 bases and 2 bases, in that order; junction bases with no gene match: 14. The CDR3 nucleotides read TGTGCCAGCAGCGTCGGGACTAGCGACGTTCTGGCCACAGATACGCAGTATTTT. Translated, it gives CASSVGTSDVLATDTQYF.

V usage is TRBV7-9 and J usage is TRBJ2-2, with 7 positions matching TRBD1. The CDR3 is 17 amino acids. J lost 4 bases, V lost 5 bases, and 13 bases had no gene match. Germline V gives CDR1 SEHNR, CDR2 FQNEAQ (reference sequence). The DNA for the CDR3 is TGTGCCAGCAGCCAACTGATCCGGGACAGTGTCACCGGGGAGCTGTTTTTT. Amino acid sequence: CASSQLIRDSVTGELFF.

To note about this clone: A junction boundary mismatches the germline segment, possibly from a read error. The V gene is TRBV14, the J gene TRBJ2-1; possibly TRBD2 for D (7 bases). The CDR3 sequence is 15 residues long. Germline CDR1 and CDR2: SGHDN and FVKESK. DNA of the CDR3: TGTGCCAGCAGCCATCTGGGGGGCCGTTGGAGCGGGATAATCTTC. It specifies CASSHLGGRWSGIIF.

The rearrangement links TRBV5-1 to TRBJ2-5; possibly TRBD2 for D (5 bases). The CDR3 contains 14 residues. Germline CDR1 and CDR2: SGHRS and YFSETQ. Trimming cost V 4 bases and J 2 bases, with 12 bases left between them. In DNA form, the CDR3 reads TGCGCCAGCAGCCGCTGGGGAGAACAAGAGACCCAGTACTTC. Translated: CASSRWGEQETQYF.

This clone was observed a few times. CDR3 sequence: CASRQSGTTYNEQFF. The CDR3 coding sequence is TGTGCCAGCAGGCAGAGCGGGACAACCTACAATGAGCAGTTCTTC. The chain carries TRBV27 and TRBJ2-1; TRBD2 is a possible D gene (7 bases). V was clipped by 6 bases and J by 2 bases, with 14 bases between them. CDR1 MNHEY and CDR2 SMNVEV come from the germline V gene (reference sequence). CDR3 length: 15 residues.

The V gene is TRBV28, the J gene TRBJ2-7; TRBD1 matches 7 bases. Losses at the gene ends were 5 bases for V and 2 bases for J; bases not matched to a gene: 12. Germline CDR1 reads MDHEN; CDR2 reads SYDVKM. The CDR3 is 16 amino acids. CDR3 DNA sequence: TGTGCCAGCAGTGGTCTTCCGGGACAGCAAACCTACGAGCAGTACTTC. Translation: CASSGLPGQQTYEQYF.

CDR3 loop: CASSQVQVTDTQYF. The CDR3 DNA reads as TGTGCCAGCAGCCAAGTTCAGGTCACAGATACGCAGTATTTT. The gene calls are TRBV14 and TRBJ2-3; D is uncertain. V was trimmed by 1 base and J by 2 bases, leaving 7 bases between them. From germline, CDR1 is SGHDN and CDR2 FVKESK. The CDR3 is 14 amino acids.

This chain uses TRBV7-9 with TRBJ2-7; TRBD2 agrees at 7 bases. With V trimmed by 6 bases and J by 5 bases, 10 bases remained unmatched. Per germline, CDR1 SEHNR and CDR2 FQNEAQ (reference sequence). There are 14 residues in the CDR3. CDR3 in amino acids: CASRTGGRGNEQYF. The CDR3 DNA follows: TGTGCCAGCAGGACTGGCGGGAGAGGCAACGAGCAGTACTTC.

The chain carries TRBV7-9 and TRBJ2-2; 10 nucleotides line up with TRBD1. The germline gives CDR1 SEHNR, CDR2 FQNEAQ (reference sequence). The J segment lost 5 bases and the V segment lost 5 bases, leaving 2 bases of the junction unmatched. The CDR3 is 14 residues long. CDR3 amino acids: CASSRTGGTGELFF. The DNA of the CDR3 is TGTGCCAGCAGCAGGACAGGGGGGACCGGGGAGCTGTTTTTT.